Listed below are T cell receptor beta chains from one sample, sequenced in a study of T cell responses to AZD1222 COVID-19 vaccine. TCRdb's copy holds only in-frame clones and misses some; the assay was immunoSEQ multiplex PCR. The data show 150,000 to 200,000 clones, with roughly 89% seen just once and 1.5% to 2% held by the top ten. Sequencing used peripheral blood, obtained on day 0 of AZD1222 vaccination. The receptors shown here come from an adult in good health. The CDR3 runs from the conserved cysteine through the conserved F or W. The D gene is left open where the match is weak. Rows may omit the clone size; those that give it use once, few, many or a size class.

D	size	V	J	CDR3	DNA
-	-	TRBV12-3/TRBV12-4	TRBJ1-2	CASSLSRASGYTF	TGTGCCAGCAGTTTAAGCAGGGCGAGTGGCTACACCTTC
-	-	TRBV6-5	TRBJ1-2	CASSPRQRYGYTF	TGTGCCAGCAGTCCCCGACAGAGATATGGCTACACCTTC
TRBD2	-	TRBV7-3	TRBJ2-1	CASSLMSSGVYNEQFF	TGTGCCAGCAGCTTAATGAGTAGCGGGGTTTACAATGAGCAGTTCTTC
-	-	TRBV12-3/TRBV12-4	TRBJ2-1	CASSHYMDEQFF	TGTGCCAGCAGTCACTACATGGATGAGCAGTTCTTC
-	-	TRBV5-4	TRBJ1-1	CASSRAFRTDEAFF	TGTGCCAGCAGCCGAGCCTTTCGGACAGATGAAGCTTTCTTT
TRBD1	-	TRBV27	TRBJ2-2	CASSYGTGTGELFF	TGTGCCAGCAGTTACGGGACAGGTACCGGGGAGCTGTTTTTT
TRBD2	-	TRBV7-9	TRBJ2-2	CASSLGGLAGAVGELFF	TGTGCCAGCAGCTTAGGAGGACTAGCGGGAGCGGTCGGGGAGCTGTTTTTT
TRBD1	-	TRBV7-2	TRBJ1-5	CASSSRTGNSNQPQHF	TGTGCCAGCAGCTCCCGGACAGGAAATAGCAATCAGCCCCAGCATTTT
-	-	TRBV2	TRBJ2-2	CASREERANTGELFF	TGTGCCAGCAGGGAGGAGCGGGCGAACACCGGGGAGCTGTTTTTT
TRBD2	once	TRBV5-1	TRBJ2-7	CASSWTSGSSYEQYF	TGCGCCAGCAGCTGGACTAGCGGGAGTTCCTACGAGCAGTACTTC
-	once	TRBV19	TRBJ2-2	CASSIPNRRSGELFF	TGTGCCAGTAGTATCCCAAACAGGAGATCCGGGGAGCTGTTTTTT
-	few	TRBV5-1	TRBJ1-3	CASSLVPITGSAYSGNTIYF	TGCGCCAGCAGCTTGGTGCCGATTACAGGATCAGCGTACTCTGGAAACACCATATATTTT
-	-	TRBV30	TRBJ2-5	CAWSPLSGRQETQYF	TGTGCCTGGAGTCCTCTCAGCGGCAGGCAAGAGACCCAGTACTTC
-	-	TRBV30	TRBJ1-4	CAWSGPGGPNEKLFF	TGTGCCTGGAGTGGGCCTGGGGGGCCCAATGAAAAACTGTTTTTT
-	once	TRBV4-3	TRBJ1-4	CASSQDPGAGEKLFF	TGCGCCAGCAGCCAAGATCCAGGGGCGGGGGAAAAACTGTTTTTT
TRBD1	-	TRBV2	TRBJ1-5	CASRASGGFGNQPQHF	TGTGCCAGCAGGGCGTCAGGGGGCTTTGGGAATCAGCCCCAGCATTTT
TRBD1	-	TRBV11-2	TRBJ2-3	CASRPQGADTQYF	TGTGCCAGCAGACCACAGGGGGCAGATACGCAGTATTTT
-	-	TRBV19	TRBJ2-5	CASSHRRFQETQYF	TGTGCCAGTAGTCATAGACGGTTCCAAGAGACCCAGTACTTC
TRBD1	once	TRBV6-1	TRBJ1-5	CASSEAGQGAYQPQHF	TGTGCCAGCAGTGAAGCGGGACAGGGGGCATATCAGCCCCAGCATTTT
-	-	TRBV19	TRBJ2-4	CASSTGTGKNIQYF	TGTGCCAGTAGTACCGGGACTGGCAAAAACATTCAGTACTTC
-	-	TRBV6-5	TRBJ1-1	CASSYTTARTEAFF	TGTGCCAGCAGTTACACGACAGCAAGAACTGAAGCTTTCTTT
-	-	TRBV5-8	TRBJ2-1	CASSLVQARQFF	TGTGCCAGCAGCTTAGTTCAGGCGAGGCAGTTCTTC
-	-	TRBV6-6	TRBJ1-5	CASSRAPRGGQEPQHF	TGTGCCAGCAGCCGAGCCCCAAGGGGGGGGCAGGAGCCCCAGCATTTT
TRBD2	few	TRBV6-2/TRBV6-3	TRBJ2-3	CASSWDASGDRRITDTQYF	TGTGCCAGCAGCTGGGACGCTAGCGGGGACCGACGAATCACAGATACGCAGTATTTT
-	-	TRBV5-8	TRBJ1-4	CASAETATNEKLFF	TGTGCCAGCGCAGAGACCGCAACTAATGAAAAACTGTTTTTT
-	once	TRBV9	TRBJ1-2	CASSPQGWYGYTF	TGTGCCAGCAGCCCCCAGGGTTGGTATGGCTACACCTTC
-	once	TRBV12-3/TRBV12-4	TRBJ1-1	CASSLAQGSEAFF	TGTGCCAGCAGTTTAGCCCAGGGGTCTGAAGCTTTCTTT
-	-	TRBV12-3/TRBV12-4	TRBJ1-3	CASSLRGRNTIYF	TGTGCCAGCAGTTTACGAGGCAGAAACACCATATATTTT
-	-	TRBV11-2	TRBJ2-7	CASSFGRGFYEQYF	TGTGCCAGCAGCTTCGGCAGGGGTTTCTACGAGCAGTACTTC
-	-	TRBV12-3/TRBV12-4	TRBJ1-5	CASSFDIRLPQHF	TGTGCCAGCAGTTTTGACATCCGACTGCCCCAGCATTTT
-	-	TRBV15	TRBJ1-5	CATSTLPTAQPQHF	TGTGCCACCAGCACCCTACCCACAGCTCAGCCCCAGCATTTT
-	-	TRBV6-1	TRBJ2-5	CASSEVGGGSETQYF	TGTGCCAGCAGTGAAGTAGGGGGTGGATCCGAGACCCAGTACTTC
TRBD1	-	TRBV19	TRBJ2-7	CASSVDRSYEQYF	TGTGCCAGTAGTGTGGACAGGTCCTACGAGCAGTACTTC
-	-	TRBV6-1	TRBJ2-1	CASSESGEGHEQFF	TGTGCCAGCAGTGAATCAGGGGAGGGCCATGAGCAGTTCTTC
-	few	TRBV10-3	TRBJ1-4	CAISLQLNEKLFF	TGTGCCATCAGTTTACAGTTAAATGAAAAACTGTTTTTT
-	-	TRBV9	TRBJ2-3	CASSVGTGSTDTQYF	TGTGCCAGCAGCGTAGGTACAGGTAGCACAGATACGCAGTATTTT
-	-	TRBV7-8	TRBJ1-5	CASSLIFGEGNQPQHF	TGTGCCAGCAGCTTAATTTTCGGGGAAGGCAATCAGCCCCAGCATTTT
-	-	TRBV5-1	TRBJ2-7	CASSPGPQDEQYF	TGCGCCAGCAGCCCCGGGCCACAGGACGAGCAGTACTTC
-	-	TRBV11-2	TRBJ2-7	CASSLDGYEQYF	TGTGCCAGCAGCTTGGACGGCTACGAGCAGTACTTC
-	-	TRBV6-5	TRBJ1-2	CATEGGTYGYTF	TGTGCCACCGAGGGGGGGACCTATGGCTACACCTTC
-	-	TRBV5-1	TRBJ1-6	CASSLGQSGSPLHF	TGCGCCAGCAGCTTGGGACAGTCGGGATCACCCCTCCACTTT
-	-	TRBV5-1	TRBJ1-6	CASSPLGGSYNSPLHF	TGCGCCAGCAGCCCCTTAGGGGGCTCCTATAATTCACCCCTCCACTTT
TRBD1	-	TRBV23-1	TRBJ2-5	CASSPGSWDRVETQYF	TGCGCCAGCAGTCCTGGGTCGTGGGACAGGGTTGAGACCCAGTACTTC
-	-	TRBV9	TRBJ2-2	CASSITTGGELFF	TGTGCCAGCAGCATTACGACAGGAGGGGAGCTGTTTTTT
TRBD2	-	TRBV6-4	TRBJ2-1	CASRHPPGTSGYNEQFF	TGTGCCAGCAGACACCCCCCCGGGACTAGCGGCTACAATGAGCAGTTCTTC